Each of the 29 T cell receptor beta chains below was sequenced from the same sample in a study of blood T cells in healthy people across ages. Alongside a J-beta primer mix, a sample-barcoded 5' primer served in a second PCR lasting roughly 7 to 11 cycles. Each CDR3 protein gets one entry after TCRdb re-called the 5' RACE reads with MiXCR. Seen here are some 920,000 distinct CDR3 sequences, approximately 50% observed once, and the top ten hold roughly a fifth. Sequencing input: blood. The receptors here all came from a woman aged 60-75 years in good health.

Only a few counts were recorded for this clonotype. The chain recombines TRBV5-1 with TRBJ2-1; 8 bases are shared with TRBD1. The germline gives CDR1 SGHRS, CDR2 YFSETQ. Trimming at V came to 0 bases and at J to 8 bases, leaving 10 bases not matched to a gene. The CDR3 length is 16 residues. The CDR3 DNA follows: TGCGCCAGCAGCTTGGAGGAGACAGGGGTGTTCTATGAGCAGTTCTTC. This translates into CASSLEETGVFYEQFF.

V usage is TRBV28 and J usage is TRBJ2-7; D may be TRBD2 (6 bases). This CDR3 has 14 amino acids. Germline V gene lookup returns CDR1 MDHEN and CDR2 SYDVKM. Trimming left V 4 bases short and J 3 bases short, with 13 bases between. This chain's CDR3 is CASSWRGPDYEQYF. The CDR3 bases are TGTGCCAGCAGTTGGAGGGGCCCCGACTACGAGCAGTACTTC.

With respect to this clonotype: A junction boundary mismatches the germline segment, possibly from a read error. This chain connects TRBV2 to TRBJ2-5, with a weak D call TRBD2 (5 bases). Germline V CDR1 and CDR2: SNHLY, FYNNEI. The CDR3 spans 11 residues. The CDR3, as DNA: TGTGCCGGCAGGCTAGCAGAGACCCAGTACTTC. Its translation is CAGRLAETQYF.

V and J are TRBV2 and TRBJ2-7, with 7 bases that match TRBD1. J was trimmed by 2 bases and V by 8 bases; bases with no gene match: 6. The CDR3 is made up of 13 amino acids. The germline gives CDR1 SNHLY, CDR2 FYNNEI. CDR3 in amino acids: CASVRDSPYEQYF. The CDR3 region has the DNA TGTGCCAGCGTCCGGGACAGTCCCTACGAGCAGTACTTC.

This chain uses TRBV5-1 with TRBJ2-4; 9 nucleotides line up with TRBD1. The end of the DNA is better explained by TRBJ2-7, so the J call may be wrong. Germline lookup yields CDR1 SGHRS and CDR2 YFSETQ. CDR3 size: 14 residues. The CDR3 DNA reads TGCGCCAGCAGCTCACGGGACAGGGCCACCGAGCAGTACTTC. The encoded protein is CASSSRDRATEQYF.

The chain employs TRBV4-1 and TRBJ2-1; 7 nucleotides line up with TRBD1. From germline, CDR1 is MGHRA and CDR2 YSYEKL. The trim removed 4 bases at V and 7 bases at J, leaving 13 bases unmatched. CDR3 size: 16 residues. Written as DNA, the CDR3 is TGCGCCAGCAGCCCAGGGGTAGGGGGCGCACATAATGAGCAGTTCTTC. Residues: CASSPGVGGAHNEQFF.

The sample holds a few counts of this clonotype. V is TRBV20-1 and J is TRBJ1-4, with a possible D match to TRBD1 (6 bases). The germline V gene encodes CDR1 DFQATT and CDR2 SNEGSKA (reference sequence). V was pared by 3 bases and J by 2 bases, with 13 bases between. The CDR3 contains 15 residues. The CDR3 here is CSARGPQGTNEKLFF. CDR3 bases: TGCAGTGCTAGGGGGCCACAGGGCACTAATGAAAAACTGTTTTTT.

The chain is built from TRBV18 and TRBJ1-6; TRBD1 is a possible D gene (6 bases). This CDR3 is built from 15 residues. Germline CDR1 is KGHSH and CDR2 is LQKENI. Deletions cut 3 bases from V and 10 bases from J, with 16 bases between. CDR3 DNA: TGTGCCAGCTCACCCCTTCGCAGGGGAGGGTCACCCCTCCACTTT. Protein sequence: CASSPLRRGGSPLHF.

This clonotype was recorded once. CDR3: CASSYYDSYSNQPQHF. CDR3 DNA sequence: TGTGCCAGCAGTTACTATGACTCATATAGCAATCAGCCCCAGCATTTT. V and J are TRBV12-3 or TRBV12-4 and TRBJ1-5; D ambiguous. Trimming took 4 bases from V and 0 from J, leaving 13 bases between them. The CDR3 extends over 16 amino acids.

The CDR3 DNA sequence: TGCGCCAGCAACAAGGGACTCATGTTATACAATGAGCAGTACTTC. Translating gives CASNKGLMLYNEQYF. The chain combines TRBV10-2 with TRBJ2-1, with a possible D match to TRBD2 (6 bases). The end of the DNA fits TRBJ2-7 better, so the J call may be wrong. CDR3 length equals 15 residues. Germline CDR1 is WSHSY and CDR2 is SAAADI.

This clonotype was detected a few times. The gene calls are TRBV20-1 and TRBJ2-3; a weak D match, TRBD1 (5 bases). Trimming cost V 5 bases and J 5 bases, with 17 bases left between them. The germline V gene encodes CDR1 DFQATT and CDR2 SNEGSKA (reference sequence). This CDR3 has 14 amino acids. The DNA of the CDR3 is TGCAGTGCTCAGAGACTGGCGCAGGGAGATACGCAGTATTTT. Its translation: CSAQRLAQGDTQYF.

The CDR3 nucleotides read TGCAGCGGCTCGAGCGGGAGTCTCTACGAGCAGTACTTC. This sequence encodes CSGSSGSLYEQYF. The rearrangement links TRBV29-1 to TRBJ2-7; TRBD2 aligns across 8 bases. With V trimmed by 7 bases and J by 3 bases, 8 bases remained unmatched. The CDR3 is 13 residues long. The germline V gene encodes CDR1 SQVTM and CDR2 ANQGSEA.

V is TRBV28 and J is TRBJ2-3; the match to TRBD2 covers 9 bases. This CDR3 contains 18 residues. CDR1 and CDR2 from the germline V gene are MDHEN and SYDVKM. With V trimmed by 7 bases and J by 5 bases, 19 bases remained unmatched. The CDR3 spells CASTAGVVAGARGDTQYF. CDR3 in DNA: TGTGCCAGCACCGCTGGCGTGGTAGCGGGAGCCCGCGGAGATACGCAGTATTTT. Using reference TRBV28 and TRBJ2-3 for the parts outside the CDR3, the full variable domain is DVKVTQSSRYLVKRTGEKVFLECVQDMDHENMFWYRQDPGLGLRLIYFSYDVKMKEKGDIPEGYSVSREKKERFSLILESASTNQTSMYLCASTAGVVAGARGDTQYFGPGTRLTVL.

The J gene is TRBJ2-7, the V gene TRBV27, with TRBD2 matching over 10 bases. V trimming: 8 bases; J trimming: 6 bases; junction bases outside the gene matches: 10. Germline CDR1 is MNHEY and CDR2 is SMNVEV (reference sequence). The CDR3 sequence is 14 residues long. The CDR3 reads CASAKREGRGEQYF. The CDR3 DNA reads TGTGCCAGCGCTAAGCGGGAGGGCCGGGGCGAGCAGTACTTC.

The V call is TRBV29-1, the J call TRBJ2-4; 7 bases map to TRBD2. The J call may be incorrect, as the DNA end agrees better with TRBJ2-5. CDR3 length equals 14 residues. CDR1 is SQVTM, CDR2 ANQGSEA, per germline. CDR3 sequence (DNA): TGCAGCGTGGGGGGGGGTTTTAGTGAAGAGACCCAGTACTTC. It is translated as CSVGGGFSEETQYF.

This clonotype turned up a few times. The chain recombines TRBV14 with TRBJ2-3; D is ambiguous. Germline CDR1 is SGHDN and CDR2 is FVKESK. This CDR3 is built from 15 residues. Trimming shortened V by 0 bases and J by 2 bases, and 9 bases separated the two germline ends. Written as DNA, the CDR3 is TGTGCCAGCAGCCAAGATTTACTGAACACAGATACGCAGTATTTT. Translating it yields CASSQDLLNTDTQYF.

This clonotype showed up just a few times. This chain connects TRBV7-2 to TRBJ2-4, with 8 bases identical to TRBD2. The CDR3 length is 16 residues. Germline CDR1 and CDR2: SGHTA and FQGNSA. Losses at the gene ends were 0 bases for V and 9 bases for J; bases not matched to a gene: 10. CDR3 DNA sequence: TGTGCCAGCAGCTTAGCTCCAGCGGGAGCGGGAACCATTCAGTACTTC. This encodes CASSLAPAGAGTIQYF.

The chain carries TRBV7-2 and TRBJ2-3; TRBD1 matches 10 bases. The CDR3 has 14 amino acids. Trimming removed 0 bases from V and 7 bases from J; junction bases left unmatched: 1. Germline V gives CDR1 SGHTA, CDR2 FQGNSA. The CDR3: CASSLAGQGYTQYF. The CDR3 nucleotides read TGTGCCAGCAGCTTAGCGGGACAGGGGTATACGCAGTATTTT. Complete variable domain (other parts from reference TRBV7-2 and TRBJ2-3): GAGVSQSPSNKVTEKGKDVELRCDPISGHTALYWYRQSLGQGLEFLIYFQGNSAPDKSGLPSDRFSAERTGGSVSTLTIQRTQQEDSAVYLCASSLAGQGYTQYFGPGTRLTVL.

The V gene is TRBV15, the J gene TRBJ2-7; D unclear. CDR1 and CDR2 (germline): LNHNV, YYDKDF (reference sequence). V shed 4 bases and J shed 5 bases, with 9 bases lying between them. The CDR3 sequence is 12 residues long. The CDR3 loop reads CATSIRRDEQYF. The CDR3 DNA is TGTGCCACCAGCATTAGGAGAGACGAGCAGTACTTC.

J is TRBJ2-1 and V is TRBV20-1; no clear D. V dropped 4 bases and J dropped 0 bases, with 10 bases sitting between them. The V gene's germline CDR1 is DFQATT and CDR2 SNEGSKA (reference sequence). The CDR3 loop spans 14 amino acids. The CDR3 bases are TGCAGTGCTACACTCGCGAGCTCCTACAATGAGCAGTTCTTC. Translation gives CSATLASSYNEQFF.

The J gene is TRBJ2-3, the V gene TRBV20-1; TRBD2 matches at 11 bases. After removal of 5 bases from V and 5 bases from J, the junction contained 12 bases not matched to a gene. The CDR3 length is 16 residues. The germline V gene encodes CDR1 DFQATT and CDR2 SNEGSKA (reference sequence). CDR3 region: CSAGGTGLAAGDTQYF. CDR3 DNA sequence: TGCAGTGCTGGAGGGACGGGACTAGCGGCCGGAGATACGCAGTATTTT.

The table lists this clonotype with a few counts. This chain uses TRBV12-3 or TRBV12-4 with TRBJ2-2; the D is unclear. The V end lost 11 bases, the J end lost 2 bases, and 9 bases lay between the germline ends. This CDR3 is built from 12 residues. CDR3 sequence (DNA): TGTGCCTGGCAGGTTAACACCGGGGAGCTGTTTTTT. This translates into CAWQVNTGELFF.

Only a few counts were recorded for this clonotype. V gene TRBV7-2 combines with J gene TRBJ2-4; D could derive from TRBD1 or TRBD2 (5 bases each). CDR1 is SGHTA and CDR2 is FQGNSA in the germline V gene. Trimming cost V 3 bases and J 0 bases, with 12 bases left between them. The CDR3 has 16 amino acids. Here the CDR3 reads CASSFALGAAKNIQYF. In DNA form, the CDR3 reads TGTGCCAGCAGCTTTGCCCTCGGGGCAGCCAAAAACATTCAGTACTTC.

This clonotype occurred a few times. The genes are TRBV5-1 and TRBJ1-1; D is perhaps TRBD1 (5 bases). The CDR3 spans 14 residues. Germline CDR1 SGHRS, CDR2 YFSETQ. Trimming pared 4 bases from V and 1 base from J, leaving 11 bases between. The CDR3 protein is CASSPQGRNTEAFF. CDR3 DNA sequence: TGCGCCAGCAGCCCTCAGGGACGGAACACTGAAGCTTTCTTT. The whole variable domain, filled in from reference TRBV5-1 and TRBJ1-1, reads KAGVTQTPRYLIKTRGQQVTLSCSPISGHRSVSWYQQTPGQGLQFLFEYFSETQRNKGNFPGRFSGRQFSNSRSEMNVSTLELGDSALYLCASSPQGRNTEAFFGQGTRLTVV.

The gene calls are TRBV5-1 and TRBJ2-5, with TRBD1 matching over 8 bases. The CDR3 spans 15 residues. V dropped 0 bases and J dropped 11; count of bases not matched to a gene: 12. Germline assignment: CDR1 SGHRS and CDR2 YFSETQ. The DNA of the CDR3 is TGCGCCAGCAGCTTGGCCACAGGGGGTCACAATGAGCAGTACTTC. Translation: CASSLATGGHNEQYF. The full variable domain, rest sourced from reference TRBV5-1 and TRBJ2-5, is KAGVTQTPRYLIKTRGQQVTLSCSPISGHRSVSWYQQTPGQGLQFLFEYFSETQRNKGNFPGRFSGRQFSNSRSEMNVSTLELGDSALYLCASSLATGGHNEQYFGPGTRLLVL.

CDR3 nucleotides: TGCGCCAGCAGCCAAGATCCTACGAACGTGCAGTACTTC. It yields the protein CASSQDPTNVQYF. The chain is built from TRBV4-1 and TRBJ2-7; no firm D call. V lost 0 bases to trimming and J lost 9 bases, with 12 bases between them. This CDR3 has 13 residues. Germline CDR1 reads MGHRA; CDR2 reads YSYEKL.

The table lists this clonotype with a few counts. The junction does not match germline at one end; this may be a read error. The genes are TRBV7-9 and TRBJ2-6, with D perhaps TRBD1 (6 bases). The CDR3 extends over 15 amino acids. The germline V gene encodes CDR1 SEHNR and CDR2 FQNEAQ (reference sequence). CDR3 residues: CASRLAGVEANVLTF. The CDR3 DNA is TGTGCCAGCAGGTTAGCAGGGGTGGAGGCCAACGTCCTGACTTTC.

This clonotype appeared once. This chain uses TRBV7-2 with TRBJ1-6; TRBD1 agrees at 9 bases. Germline trimming cut 5 bases from V and 7 bases from J; bases unmatched to any gene: 9. In germline, CDR1 is SGHTA, CDR2 FQGNSA. The CDR3 totals 16 residues. The CDR3 loop is CASSREAGTGNSPLHF. CDR3 sequence (DNA): TGTGCCAGCAGCCGAGAAGCAGGGACAGGGAATTCACCCCTCCACTTT.

The rearrangement uses TRBV28 and TRBJ2-4; a possible D gene is TRBD2 (5 bases). The closer fit of TRBJ2-5 to the DNA end suggests the J call may be wrong. Germline assignment: CDR1 MDHEN and CDR2 SYDVKM. CDR3 length: 12 amino acids. The CDR3 DNA reads as TGTGCCAGTGGGGTCGGGGAAGAGACCCAGTACTTC. Translated, it gives CASGVGEETQYF.